The rows below give T cell receptor beta chains drawn from one sample of a study of T cells after yellow fever vaccination. A single record per CDR3 protein comes from TCRdb applying MiXCR to the 5' RACE reads. The repertoire holds 250,000 to 300,000 distinct CDR3 sequences, with roughly 9% as singletons. The sequencing used CD4+ T cells sorted from PBMCs, collected 5 days after the yellow fever booster vaccination. Receptors originate from a man aged 18 to 30 who received the YFV17D yellow fever vaccine. CDR3s include the opening cysteine and the closing phenylalanine or tryptophan. Fields, in order: J gene, D gene, clone size, V gene, CDR3 protein, CDR3 DNA. D genes are given only for firm matches. Clone size is given for some rows only: seen once, a few or many times, or a class if the clone is expanded.

TRBJ2-3	.	few	TRBV6-2/TRBV6-3	CASSPKRGDTQYF	TGTGCCAGCAGCCCAAAACGGGGAGATACGCAGTATTTT
TRBJ1-3	.	.	TRBV11-2	CASSTGLGNTIYF	TGTGCCAGCAGCACGGGACTCGGAAACACCATATATTTT
TRBJ2-4	.	once	TRBV5-4	CASSSKGGARAKNIQYF	TGTGCCAGCAGCTCTAAGGGCGGGGCGCGGGCCAAAAACATTCAGTACTTC
TRBJ1-2	.	many	TRBV20-1	CSASDPIYGYTF	TGCAGTGCTAGCGACCCCATCTATGGCTACACCTTC
TRBJ2-2	.	few	TRBV11-2	CASSFPPGQNTGELFF	TGTGCCAGCAGCTTCCCACCGGGACAAAACACCGGGGAGCTGTTTTTT
TRBJ1-2	TRBD1	few	TRBV5-1	CASSRGTVQYNYGYTF	TGCGCCAGCAGCCGGGGGACAGTCCAGTATAACTATGGCTACACCTTC
TRBJ1-1	.	few	TRBV9	CASSVDQGPRVAFF	TGTGCCAGCAGCGTAGATCAGGGCCCTCGGGTCGCTTTCTTT
TRBJ2-1	TRBD2	few	TRBV7-2	CASSLALSGGASYNEQFF	TGTGCCAGCAGCTTAGCCCTCAGCGGGGGGGCCTCCTACAATGAGCAGTTCTTC
TRBJ2-3	.	.	TRBV4-2	CASSLRGGAGSTDTQYF	TGTGCCAGCAGCCTGAGGGGGGGGGCCGGTAGCACAGATACGCAGTATTTT
TRBJ1-2	.	.	TRBV7-2	CASSPPSRGYGYTF	TGTGCCAGCAGCCCCCCCAGTAGGGGCTATGGCTACACCTTC
TRBJ2-5	TRBD1	few	TRBV9	CASSPRTGANQETQYF	TGTGCCAGCAGCCCCCGGACAGGGGCTAACCAAGAGACCCAGTACTTC
TRBJ1-2	TRBD1	few	TRBV4-1	CASSHYWPGGGGGYTF	TGCGCCAGCAGCCACTATTGGCCAGGGGGCGGCGGGGGCTACACCTTC
TRBJ2-5	TRBD2	many	TRBV4-1	CASSLRTSGGQETQYF	TGCGCCAGCAGCCTGAGGACTAGCGGGGGTCAAGAGACCCAGTACTTC
TRBJ1-5	.	few	TRBV25-1	CASSGPYQPQHF	TGTGCCAGCAGTGGCCCGTATCAGCCCCAGCATTTT
TRBJ2-2	TRBD1	many	TRBV5-1	CASSPGQLNTGELFF	TGCGCCAGCAGCCCGGGACAGTTGAACACCGGGGAGCTGTTTTTT
TRBJ2-1	.	medium-sized	TRBV5-4	CASSLVGHVNNEQFF	TGTGCCAGCAGCTTGGTGGGCCACGTTAACAATGAGCAGTTCTTC
TRBJ1-2	.	few	TRBV28	CASRIFIGTVYGYTF	TGTGCCAGCAGGATCTTTATCGGGACGGTCTATGGCTACACCTTC
TRBJ2-7	.	many	TRBV5-1	CASSQETGYEQYF	TGCGCCAGCAGCCAGGAGACAGGCTACGAGCAGTACTTC
TRBJ2-3	.	few	TRBV7-2	CASSSSGSTDTQYF	TGTGCCAGCAGCTCCTCCGGGTCCACAGATACGCAGTATTTT
TRBJ2-2	TRBD2	.	TRBV5-1	CASSGGSAGGNTGELFF	TGCGCCAGCAGCGGCGGGTCGGCGGGGGGAAACACCGGGGAGCTGTTTTTT
TRBJ1-2	.	.	TRBV5-1	CASSATDQYGYTF	TGCGCCAGCAGCGCAACCGACCAGTATGGCTACACCTTC
TRBJ1-2	.	.	TRBV7-9	CATAPGLDSPRGYTF	TGTGCCACCGCCCCGGGGTTGGACAGCCCGCGGGGCTACACCTTC
TRBJ1-1	TRBD1	.	TRBV20-1	CSATGGWFTEAFF	TGCAGTGCTACAGGGGGGTGGTTTACTGAAGCTTTCTTT
TRBJ1-5	.	many	TRBV7-9	CASSAPGGGNQPQHF	TGTGCCAGCAGCGCCCCCGGGGGTGGCAATCAGCCCCAGCATTTT
TRBJ2-5	.	many	TRBV5-1	CASSLDPAGQETQYF	TGCGCCAGCAGCTTGGACCCGGCGGGGCAAGAGACCCAGTACTTC
TRBJ2-7	TRBD1	.	TRBV6-5	CASSWDSTADPNYEQYF	TGTGCCAGCAGTTGGGACAGCACTGCGGATCCAAACTACGAGCAGTACTTC
TRBJ2-3	TRBD2	many	TRBV11-2	CASSSTSGSDTQYF	TGTGCCAGCAGCTCGACTAGCGGTTCAGATACGCAGTATTTT
TRBJ1-2	TRBD1	few	TRBV25-1	CASSAGTGDGYTF	TGTGCCAGCAGTGCGGGGACAGGGGATGGCTACACCTTC
TRBJ1-3	.	few	TRBV6-1	CASRDPGRYTIYF	TGTGCCAGCAGGGATCCGGGGAGATACACCATATATTTT
TRBJ1-4	TRBD1	.	TRBV19	CASSSWTGGTNEKLFF	TGTGCCAGTAGTTCCTGGACAGGGGGCACTAATGAAAAACTGTTTTTT
TRBJ2-5	.	few	TRBV19	CASSRPPAETQYF	TGTGCCAGTAGTAGACCGCCCGCAGAGACCCAGTACTTC
TRBJ1-6	TRBD1	many	TRBV12-3/TRBV12-4	CASSPRDRGVSPLHF	TGTGCCAGCAGTCCCCGGGACAGGGGTGTTTCACCCCTCCACTTT
TRBJ2-7	TRBD2	many	TRBV7-9	CASSFTSGLDEQYF	TGTGCCAGCAGCTTTACTAGCGGGCTTGATGAGCAGTACTTC
TRBJ2-1	.	.	TRBV20-1	CSARGGPAADNEQFF	TGCAGTGCTAGAGGGGGGCCCGCCGCGGACAATGAGCAGTTCTTC
TRBJ2-4	.	few	TRBV5-1	CASSPAGGSKNIQYF	TGCGCCAGCAGCCCGGCCGGGGGCAGCAAAAACATTCAGTACTTC
TRBJ2-6	TRBD1	.	TRBV5-1	CASRGQGPHSGANVLTF	TGCGCCAGCAGGGGACAGGGCCCGCACTCTGGGGCCAACGTCCTGACTTTC
TRBJ1-4	.	few	TRBV28	CASGRDTLPTNEKLFF	TGTGCCAGCGGCAGGGATACCCTACCAACTAATGAAAAACTGTTTTTT
TRBJ2-6	.	.	TRBV10-1	CASSEGFEYSGANVLTF	TGCGCCAGCAGCGAGGGTTTCGAATACTCTGGGGCCAACGTCCTGACTTTC
TRBJ2-6	.	.	TRBV12-3/TRBV12-4	CASSFFGSLSGANVLTF	TGTGCCAGCAGTTTTTTCGGCAGCCTCTCTGGGGCCAACGTCCTGACTTTC
TRBJ2-5	.	.	TRBV9	CASSVGLLRETQYF	TGTGCCAGCAGCGTAGGGCTGCTCCGAGAGACCCAGTACTTC
TRBJ2-2	.	many	TRBV7-9	CASSPFRDGELFF	TGTGCCAGCAGCCCCTTCCGAGACGGGGAGCTGTTTTTT
TRBJ1-2	TRBD1	many	TRBV12-3/TRBV12-4	CASSDRDSDGGYTF	TGTGCCAGCAGTGACCGGGACAGCGATGGGGGCTACACCTTC
TRBJ1-3	.	.	TRBV7-2	CASSLQASSGNTIYF	TGTGCCAGCAGTCTACAGGCGTCCTCTGGAAACACCATATATTTT
TRBJ1-2	TRBD1	few	TRBV5-6	CASSRTGEGYTF	TGTGCCAGCAGCAGGACAGGGGAAGGCTACACCTTC
TRBJ2-3	TRBD2	.	TRBV12-3/TRBV12-4	CASSLLAGGHSDTQYF	TGTGCCAGCAGCTTATTAGCGGGGGGGCATTCAGATACGCAGTATTTT
TRBJ2-5	TRBD2	.	TRBV20-1	CSSWTSGAETQYF	TGCAGTTCCTGGACTAGCGGGGCAGAGACCCAGTACTTC
TRBJ2-2	TRBD1	few	TRBV27	CASSSDRASGELFF	TGTGCCAGCAGTTCCGACAGGGCTAGCGGGGAGCTGTTTTTT
TRBJ1-6	.	few	TRBV5-1	CASSLAWGADSPLHF	TGCGCCAGCAGCTTGGCCTGGGGCGCAGATTCACCCCTCCACTTT
TRBJ2-2	.	.	TRBV5-1	CASSLRDGYTGELFF	TGCGCCAGCAGCTTGCGGGACGGCTACACCGGGGAGCTGTTTTTT
TRBJ2-1	TRBD2	.	TRBV11-2	CASRPSKFGGARDEQFF	TGTGCCAGCAGACCATCGAAATTCGGGGGGGCGCGGGATGAGCAGTTCTTC
TRBJ2-3	.	few	TRBV5-5	CASTPGQTSTDTQYF	TGTGCCAGCACCCCAGGACAAACTAGCACAGATACGCAGTATTTT
TRBJ2-3	TRBD2	.	TRBV7-2	CASSRGFSGLDTQYF	TGTGCCAGCAGCCGGGGGTTTAGCGGGTTAGATACGCAGTATTTT
TRBJ2-2	.	.	TRBV9	CASSAHKEGPVFPGELFF	TGTGCCAGCAGCGCCCACAAAGAGGGACCTGTGTTCCCCGGGGAGCTGTTTTTT
TRBJ2-3	TRBD2	few	TRBV24-1	CATSGTLAGDTQYF	TGTGCCACGAGCGGGACCCTGGCGGGAGATACGCAGTATTTT